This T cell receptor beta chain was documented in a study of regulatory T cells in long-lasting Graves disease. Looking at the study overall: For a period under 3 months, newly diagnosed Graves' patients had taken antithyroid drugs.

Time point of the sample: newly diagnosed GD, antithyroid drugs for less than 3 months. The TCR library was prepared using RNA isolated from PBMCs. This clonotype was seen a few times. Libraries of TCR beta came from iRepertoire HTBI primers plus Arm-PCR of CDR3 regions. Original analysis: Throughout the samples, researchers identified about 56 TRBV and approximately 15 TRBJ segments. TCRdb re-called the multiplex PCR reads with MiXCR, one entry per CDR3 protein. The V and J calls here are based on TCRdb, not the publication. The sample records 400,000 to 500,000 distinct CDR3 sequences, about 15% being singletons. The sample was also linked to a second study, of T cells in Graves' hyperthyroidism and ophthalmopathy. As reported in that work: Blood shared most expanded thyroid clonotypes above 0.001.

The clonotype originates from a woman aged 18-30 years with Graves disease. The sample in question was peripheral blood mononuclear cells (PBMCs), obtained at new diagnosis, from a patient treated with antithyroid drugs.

CDR3: CASSFYTEAFF. CDR3 sequence (DNA): TGTGCCAGCAGTTTTTACACTGAAGCTTTCTTT. This sequence joins TRBV28 and TRBJ1-1; D gene ambiguous. This CDR3 region has 11 residues. Germline assignment: CDR1 MDHEN and CDR2 SYDVKM. V gave up 3 bases and J gave up 3 bases, with 2 bases separating them.